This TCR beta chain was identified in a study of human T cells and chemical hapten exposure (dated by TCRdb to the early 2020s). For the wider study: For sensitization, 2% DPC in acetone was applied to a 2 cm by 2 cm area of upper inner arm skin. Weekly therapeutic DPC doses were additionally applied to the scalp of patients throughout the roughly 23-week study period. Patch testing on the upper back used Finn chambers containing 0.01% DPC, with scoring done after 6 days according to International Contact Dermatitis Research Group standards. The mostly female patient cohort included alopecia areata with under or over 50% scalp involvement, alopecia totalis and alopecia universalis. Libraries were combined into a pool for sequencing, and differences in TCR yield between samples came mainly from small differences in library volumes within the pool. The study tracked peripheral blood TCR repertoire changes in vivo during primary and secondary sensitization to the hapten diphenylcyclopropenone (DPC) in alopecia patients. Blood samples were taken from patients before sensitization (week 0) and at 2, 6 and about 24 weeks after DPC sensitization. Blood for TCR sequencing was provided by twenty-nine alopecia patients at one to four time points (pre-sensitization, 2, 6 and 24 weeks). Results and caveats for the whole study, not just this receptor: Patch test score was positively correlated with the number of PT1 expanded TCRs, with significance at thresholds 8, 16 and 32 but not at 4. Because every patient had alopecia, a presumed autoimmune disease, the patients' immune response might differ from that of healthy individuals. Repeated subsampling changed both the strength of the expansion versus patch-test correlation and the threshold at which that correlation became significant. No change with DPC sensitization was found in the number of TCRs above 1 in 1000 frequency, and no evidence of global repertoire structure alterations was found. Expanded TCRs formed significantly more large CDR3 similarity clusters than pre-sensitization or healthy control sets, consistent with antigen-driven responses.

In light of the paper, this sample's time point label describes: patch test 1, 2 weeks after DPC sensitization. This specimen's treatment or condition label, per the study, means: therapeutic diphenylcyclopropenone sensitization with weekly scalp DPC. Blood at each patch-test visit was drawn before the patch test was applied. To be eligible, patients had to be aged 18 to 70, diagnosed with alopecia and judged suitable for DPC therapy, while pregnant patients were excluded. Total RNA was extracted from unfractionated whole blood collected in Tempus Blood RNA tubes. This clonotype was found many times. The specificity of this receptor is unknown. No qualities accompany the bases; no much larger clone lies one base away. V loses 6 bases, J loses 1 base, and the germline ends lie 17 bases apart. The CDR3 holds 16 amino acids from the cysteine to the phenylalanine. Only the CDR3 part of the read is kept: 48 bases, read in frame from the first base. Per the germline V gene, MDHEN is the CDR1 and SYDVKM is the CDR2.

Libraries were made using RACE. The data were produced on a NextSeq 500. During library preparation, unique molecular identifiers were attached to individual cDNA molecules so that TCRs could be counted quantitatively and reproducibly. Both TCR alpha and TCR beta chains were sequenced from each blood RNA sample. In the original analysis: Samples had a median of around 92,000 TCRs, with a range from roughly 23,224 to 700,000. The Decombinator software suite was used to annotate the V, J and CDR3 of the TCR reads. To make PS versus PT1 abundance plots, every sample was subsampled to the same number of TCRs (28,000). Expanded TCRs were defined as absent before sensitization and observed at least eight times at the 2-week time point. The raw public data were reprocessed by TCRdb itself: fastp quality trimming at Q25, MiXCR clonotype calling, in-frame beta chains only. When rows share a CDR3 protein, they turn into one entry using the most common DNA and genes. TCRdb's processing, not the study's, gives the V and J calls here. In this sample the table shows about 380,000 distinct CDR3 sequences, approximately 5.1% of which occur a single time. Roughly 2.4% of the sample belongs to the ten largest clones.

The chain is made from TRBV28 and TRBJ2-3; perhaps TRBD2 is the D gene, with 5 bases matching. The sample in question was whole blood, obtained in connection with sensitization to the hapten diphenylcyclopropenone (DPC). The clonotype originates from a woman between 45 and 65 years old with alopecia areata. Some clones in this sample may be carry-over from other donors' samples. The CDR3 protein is CASRLISEVGTDTQYF. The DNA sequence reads TGTGCCAGCAGATTAATTAGCGAAGTCGGCACAGATACGCAGTATTTT.